The 29 T cell receptor beta chains listed next were all sequenced from one sample in a study of blood T cell repertoires in COVID-19. Data came from immunoSEQ multiplex PCR; TCRdb stores just in-frame clones and leaves some out. The sample consists of about 200,000 clones, 85% of them appearing once. What was sequenced was peripheral blood. These receptors all stem from a woman aged 70-85 years with COVID-19, enrolled during active disease.

This sequence joins TRBV6-2 or TRBV6-3 and TRBJ2-7, with 9 bases that match TRBD2. Germline CDR1 reads MNHEY; CDR2 reads SVGEGT. The CDR3 extends over 15 amino acids. The V and J ends lost 5 bases and 7 bases, in that order; junction bases with no gene match: 12. The CDR3, as DNA: TGTGCCAGCAGTGAGGCATTAGCGGGAGTGAAAGAGCAGTACTTC. Its protein product is CASSEALAGVKEQYF.

J is TRBJ2-2 and V is TRBV29-1; 8 bases match TRBD2. Germline V lookup: CDR1 SQVTM, CDR2 ANQGSEA. V shed 7 bases, J shed 0 bases, and the junction held 7 bases outside the gene matches. CDR3 length equals 15 residues. For the CDR3, the DNA is TGCAGCGGCATACTAGCGGAGGCGAACACCGGGGAGCTGTTTTTT. This gives the protein CSGILAEANTGELFF.

The chain is built from TRBV24-1 and TRBJ2-2; 10 bases align to TRBD2. The V and J ends lost 5 bases and 6 bases, in that order; junction bases with no gene match: 5. The germline V gene has CDR1 KGHDR and CDR2 SFDVKD. The CDR3 runs 15 residues. CDR3 amino acids: CATSAHSGGPGELFF. CDR3 in DNA: TGTGCCACCAGTGCCCATAGCGGGGGGCCCGGGGAGCTGTTTTTT.

The chain uses TRBV10-3 and TRBJ1-6, with 7 bases aligning to TRBD1. The CDR3 consists of 14 residues. Germline values: CDR1 ENHRY, CDR2 SYGVKD. V shed 7 bases and J 5 bases; nucleotides not matched to a gene: 5. DNA for the CDR3: TGTGCCATCAAAGGGACAGAAAATAATTCACCCCTCCACTTT. It codes for CAIKGTENNSPLHF.

The chain is built from TRBV9 and TRBJ2-2; TRBD2 matches at 10 bases. The CDR3 length is 17 residues. Trimming removed 3 bases from V and 2 bases from J; junction bases left unmatched: 7. The germline CDR1 and CDR2 sequences are SGDLS and YYNGEE. CDR3 coding DNA: TGTGCCAGCAGCGACCCAGGACTAGCGGTAAACACCGGGGAGCTGTTTTTT. This encodes CASSDPGLAVNTGELFF.

This sequence joins TRBV7-2 and TRBJ2-1, with TRBD2 identical over 13 bases. V was clipped by 3 bases and J by 4 bases; unmatched bases: 9. The CDR3 sequence is 18 residues long. The germline CDR1 and CDR2 sequences are SGHTA and FQGNSA. The CDR3 DNA follows: TGTGCCAGCAGCTTCCGGACTAGCGGGGGCCTAGTATACAATGAGCAGTTCTTC. Its protein is CASSFRTSGGLVYNEQFF.

The chain combines TRBV27 with TRBJ2-5; D not certain. The CDR3 contains 14 residues. V was shortened by 2 bases and J by 14 bases, with 21 bases between the two germline ends. Germline V gene sequence: CDR1 MNHEY, CDR2 SMNVEV (reference sequence). This CDR3 is CASSLVGDPSILYF. CDR3 nucleotides: TGTGCCAGCAGTTTAGTAGGAGACCCGTCTATTCTATACTTC.

The J gene is TRBJ1-5, the V gene TRBV29-1, with D hard to call. Trimming removed 4 bases at V and 7 bases at J, with 17 bases between. The CDR3 contains 14 residues. Per germline, CDR1 SQVTM and CDR2 ANQGSEA. The CDR3 spells CSVGEGIPPQPQHF. The CDR3 coding sequence is TGCAGCGTTGGTGAGGGTATCCCACCCCAGCCCCAGCATTTT.

A single count supports this clone. The chain combines TRBV15 with TRBJ2-1; 8 nucleotides align to TRBD1. The CDR3 runs 15 residues. Germline lookup yields CDR1 LNHNV and CDR2 YYDKDF (reference sequence). V lost 1 base to trimming and J lost 9 bases; unmatched junction nucleotides: 8. CDR3 bases: TGTGCCACCAGCAGAGTGGGACAGGAGGAGTTTGAGCAGTTCTTC. Protein product: CATSRVGQEEFEQFF.

CDR3 amino acids: CASSQAYSSYEQYF. The DNA of the CDR3 is TGTGCCAGCAGCCAAGCATACTCGAGCTACGAGCAGTACTTC. The V call is TRBV3-1 (or the pseudogene TRBV3-2), the J call TRBJ2-7, with D unclear. This CDR3 is built from 14 residues. Trimming took off 1 base at V and 3 bases at J, with 10 bases between the two ends. CDR1 LGHDT and CDR2 YNNKEL come from the germline V gene (reference sequence).

The rearrangement uses TRBV2 and TRBJ2-7; 13 bases agree with TRBD2. CDR1 SNHLY and CDR2 FYNNEI come from the germline V gene. The CDR3 covers 14 residues. Trimming cost V 7 bases and J 6 bases; bases outside gene matches: 6. CDR3 sequence: CASNTGLAGAEQYF. The CDR3 DNA reads as TGTGCCAGCAACACCGGACTAGCGGGGGCCGAGCAGTACTTC.

The J gene is TRBJ1-5, the V gene TRBV6-2 or TRBV6-3, with D possibly matching TRBD1 (6 bases). With 4 bases removed from V and 7 bases from J, the gap between germline ends came to 11 bases. From germline, CDR1 is MNHEY and CDR2 SVGEGT. This CDR3 has 13 residues. CDR3 DNA: TGTGCCAGCAGTTTAACAGGGAGCCAGCCCCAGCATTTT. It yields the protein CASSLTGSQPQHF.

The chain has TRBV10-3 and TRBJ2-1; the D gene is possibly TRBD2 (6 bases). The length of the CDR3 is 15 residues. V was shortened by 6 bases and J by 0 bases, with 12 bases between the two germline ends. The germline V gene has CDR1 ENHRY and CDR2 SYGVKD. The CDR3 nucleotides are TGTGCCATCAGCAACGGGGGTAGCTCCTACAATGAGCAGTTCTTC. Amino acids: CAISNGGSSYNEQFF.

The table lists this clone with a few counts. The chain employs TRBV5-1 and TRBJ2-7; 12 bases agree with TRBD2. J gave up 6 bases and V 4 bases, and 11 bases lay outside the gene matches. Germline CDR1 is SGHRS and CDR2 is YFSETQ. The CDR3 runs to 16 residues. The CDR3 loop reads CASSQLAGGATVEQYF. The CDR3 DNA reads TGCGCCAGCAGCCAACTAGCGGGAGGTGCAACGGTCGAGCAGTACTTC.

The rearrangement links TRBV11-3 to TRBJ2-3; TRBD1 matches 7 bases. Germline V gene sequence: CDR1 SGHNT, CDR2 YENEEA. CDR3 length: 18 amino acids. The trim removed 5 bases at V and 0 bases at J, leaving 14 bases unmatched. The CDR3 spells CASSPLDPGTESTDTQYF. The CDR3 DNA follows: TGTGCCAGCAGCCCGCTAGACCCTGGGACAGAGAGCACAGATACGCAGTATTTT. Full variable domain (remainder filled in from reference TRBV11-3 and TRBJ2-3): EAGVVQSPRYKIIEKKQPVAFWCNPISGHNTLYWYLQNLGQGPELLIRYENEEAVDDSQLPKDRFSAERLKGVDSTLKIQPAELGDSAVYLCASSPLDPGTESTDTQYFGPGTRLTVL.

This clone was recorded only once. V is TRBV19 and J is TRBJ1-2; D unresolved. The germline V gene has CDR1 LNHDA and CDR2 SQIVND (reference sequence). This CDR3 region has 13 residues. The V end lost 0 bases, the J end lost 4 bases, and 6 bases lay between the germline ends. The CDR3 DNA is TGTGCCAGTAGTATAGAACATCTCTATGGCTACACCTTC. The encoded protein is CASSIEHLYGYTF.

Details on this clone: At the DNA level, this CDR3 is encoded by other sequences in the same sample as well. The rearrangement links TRBV3-1 (or the pseudogene TRBV3-2) to TRBJ2-3, with 9 bases lining up with TRBD2. From germline, CDR1 is LGHDT and CDR2 YNNKEL (reference sequence). Unmatched junction bases numbered 3, after V lost 3 bases and J lost 5 bases. This CDR3 is built from 14 residues. CDR3 DNA sequence: TGTGCCAGCAGCCAGCGGGGGGGCATAGATACGCAGTATTTT. Encoded protein: CASSQRGGIDTQYF.

CDR3 nucleotide sequence: TGTGCCAGCAGCCCAGGGGTGGATACTGAAGCTTTCTTT. It is translated as CASSPGVDTEAFF. V is TRBV5-4 and J is TRBJ1-1; TRBD1 is a possible D gene (6 bases). V was cut by 4 bases and J by 5 bases, with 12 bases left in between. The germline V gene has CDR1 SGHNT and CDR2 YYREEE (reference sequence). This CDR3 comprises 13 residues.

The V gene is TRBV5-1, the J gene TRBJ1-2; TRBD1 agrees at 8 bases. The CDR3 has 16 amino acids. Germline V lookup: CDR1 SGHRS, CDR2 YFSETQ. Trimming removed 3 bases from V and 3 bases from J; junction bases left unmatched: 10. The CDR3 is CASSSGGGQDYYGYTF. For the CDR3, the DNA is TGCGCCAGCAGCTCGGGCGGGGGACAGGACTACTATGGCTACACCTTC.

The sample holds one count of this clone. The V and J genes are TRBV6-2 or TRBV6-3 and TRBJ1-5, with D tentatively TRBD1 (5 bases). The V end lost 0 bases, the J end lost 5 bases, and 14 bases lay between the germline ends. This CDR3 comprises 16 residues. CDR1 and CDR2 (germline): MNHEY, SVGEGT. CDR3 DNA: TGTGCCAGCAGTTACTCGATGGCAGGGCCGGATCAGCCCCAGCATTTT. Residues: CASSYSMAGPDQPQHF.

The chain has TRBV5-1 and TRBJ2-3, with a possible D match to TRBD2 (6 bases). From germline, CDR1 is SGHRS and CDR2 YFSETQ. The V end lost 3 bases, the J end lost 0 bases, and 8 bases lay between the germline ends. This CDR3 has 14 residues. In DNA form, the CDR3 reads TGCGCCAGCAGCTGGGGGGACAGCACAGATACGCAGTATTTT. As protein: CASSWGDSTDTQYF.

The chain has TRBV27 and TRBJ1-2, with D perhaps matching TRBD1 (6 bases). The length of the CDR3 is 17 residues. Germline V gene data show CDR1 as MNHEY and CDR2 as SMNVEV (reference sequence). V gave up 2 bases and J gave up 2 bases, with 18 bases separating them. The DNA of the CDR3 is TGTGCCAGCAGTTTAGGGAGCACAGGGAGGGGAAACTATGGCTACACCTTC. Protein sequence: CASSLGSTGRGNYGYTF.

The V gene is TRBV19, the J gene TRBJ1-2, with 7 bases lining up with TRBD1. Losses at the gene ends were 7 bases for V and 8 bases for J; bases not matched to a gene: 10. The CDR3 is 13 amino acids. CDR1 and CDR2 (germline): LNHDA, SQIVND (reference sequence). The CDR3 nucleotides read TGTGCCAGTACCTCGACAGGGATGTTCGGCTACACCTTC. This codes for CASTSTGMFGYTF. The whole variable domain, remainder taken from reference TRBV19 and TRBJ1-2, is DGGITQSPKYLFRKEGQNVTLSCEQNLNHDAMYWYRQDPGQGLRLIYYSQIVNDFQKGDIAEGYSVSREKKESFPLTVTSAQKNPTAFYLCASTSTGMFGYTFGSGTRLTVV.

This clone was counted only a few times. The CDR3 sequence is CASSQVQDSYGYTF. The CDR3 nucleotides are TGCGCCAGCAGCCAAGTCCAGGACAGCTATGGCTACACCTTC. J is TRBJ1-2 and V is TRBV4-3; weak D call: TRBD1 (6 bases). Germline V CDR1 and CDR2: LGHNA, YSLEER. With 1 base removed from V and 4 bases from J, the gap between germline ends came to 10 bases. This CDR3 contains 14 residues.

The chain has TRBV20-1 and TRBJ1-1, with no clear D. With 3 bases removed from V and 10 bases from J, the gap between germline ends came to 15 bases. CDR1 is DFQATT and CDR2 is SNEGSKA in the germline V gene (reference sequence). The CDR3 has 12 amino acids. The CDR3: CSASVASRGAFF. CDR3 coding DNA: TGCAGTGCTAGTGTAGCGTCGCGAGGAGCTTTCTTT.

V is TRBV11-2 and J is TRBJ1-2, with 9 bases matching TRBD1. Unmatched junction bases numbered 18, after V lost 6 bases and J lost 4 bases. In germline, CDR1 is SGHAT, CDR2 FQNNGV. CDR3 length: 18 residues. The CDR3 loop is CASRHPGQGPGLGYGYTF. The CDR3 nucleotides are TGTGCCAGCAGACATCCGGGACAGGGACCGGGGTTGGGCTATGGCTACACCTTC.

The chain is built from TRBV9 and TRBJ1-2; D gene unclear. Germline CDR1 SGDLS, CDR2 YYNGEE. The V and J ends lost 0 bases and 9 bases respectively, with 15 bases between them. The CDR3 length is 14 residues. CDR3 region: CASSVGTEGSRYTF. The CDR3 DNA reads as TGTGCCAGCAGCGTAGGCACAGAGGGTAGTCGCTACACCTTC.

This sequence joins TRBV7-2 and TRBJ1-1; 8 bases align to TRBD1. Germline V gives CDR1 SGHTA, CDR2 FQGNSA. Trimming cost V 3 bases and J 5 bases; bases outside gene matches: 5. The CDR3 runs to 14 residues. The CDR3, as DNA: TGTGCCAGCAGCTTCGGACAGGGAAGTACTGAAGCTTTCTTT. Encoded protein: CASSFGQGSTEAFF.

CDR3 DNA: TGTGCCAGCAGCTTAGCGCGGGTGAAGGCTTTCTTT. This codes for CASSLARVKAFF. The rearrangement joins TRBV7-2 to TRBJ1-1; no clear D gene. CDR3 length: 12 amino acids. V shed 0 bases and J shed 11 bases, with 10 bases lying between them. Germline V lookup: CDR1 SGHTA, CDR2 FQGNSA. The variable domain in full, completed from reference TRBV7-2 and TRBJ1-1, reads GAGVSQSPSNKVTEKGKDVELRCDPISGHTALYWYRQSLGQGLEFLIYFQGNSAPDKSGLPSDRFSAERTGGSVSTLTIQRTQQEDSAVYLCASSLARVKAFFGQGTRLTVV.